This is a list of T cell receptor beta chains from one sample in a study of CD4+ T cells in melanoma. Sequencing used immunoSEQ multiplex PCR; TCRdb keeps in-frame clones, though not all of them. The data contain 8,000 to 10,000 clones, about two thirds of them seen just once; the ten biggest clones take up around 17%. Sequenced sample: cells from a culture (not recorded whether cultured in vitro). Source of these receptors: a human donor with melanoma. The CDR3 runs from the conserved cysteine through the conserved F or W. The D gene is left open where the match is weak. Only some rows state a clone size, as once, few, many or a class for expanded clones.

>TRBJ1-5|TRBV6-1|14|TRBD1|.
CASRPTGGGQPQHF
TGTGCCAGCAGGCCGACAGGGGGCGGCCAGCCCCAGCATTTT
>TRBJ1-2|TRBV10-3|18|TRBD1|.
CAISEFESGTGPNYGYTF
TGTGCCATCAGTGAGTTCGAATCCGGGACAGGACCCAACTATGGCTACACCTTC
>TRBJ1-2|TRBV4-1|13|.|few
CASSQIYREGYTF
TGCGCCAGCAGCCAGATATACAGGGAAGGCTACACCTTC
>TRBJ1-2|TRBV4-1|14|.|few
CASSHRQKSYGYTF
TGCGCCAGCAGCCATCGACAGAAAAGCTATGGCTACACCTTC
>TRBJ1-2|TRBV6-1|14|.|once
CASRRAGQDDGYTF
TGTGCCAGCAGACGGGCGGGACAAGACGATGGCTACACCTTC
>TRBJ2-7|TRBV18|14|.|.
CASSPRTGEDEQYF
TGTGCCAGCTCACCTCGGACGGGAGAGGACGAGCAGTACTTC
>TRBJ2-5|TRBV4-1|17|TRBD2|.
CASSLGGGEAGGETQYF
TGCGCCAGCAGCCTTGGCGGTGGGGAGGCGGGGGGTGAGACCCAGTACTTC
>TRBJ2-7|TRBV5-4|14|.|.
CASTPDPGTREQYF
TGTGCCAGCACCCCGGATCCCGGAACGCGCGAGCAGTACTTC
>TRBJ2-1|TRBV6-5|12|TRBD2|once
CASSPGLAARFF
TGTGCCAGCAGTCCGGGACTAGCGGCTCGGTTCTTC
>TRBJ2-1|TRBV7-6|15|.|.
CASIDSGGLYNEQFF
TGTGCCAGCATCGATTCGGGGGGCCTCTACAATGAGCAGTTCTTC
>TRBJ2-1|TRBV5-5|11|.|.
CASSFRNEQFF
TGTGCCAGCAGCTTTCGCAATGAGCAGTTCTTC
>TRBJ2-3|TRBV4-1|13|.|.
CASSRGRTDTQYF
TGCGCCTCCTCGAGGGGACGCACAGATACGCAGTATTTT
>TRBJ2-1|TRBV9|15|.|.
CASSVSGNPYNEQFF
TGTGCCAGCAGCGTTAGCGGAAATCCCTACAATGAGCAGTTCTTC
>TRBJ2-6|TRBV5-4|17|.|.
CASSAVFRGSGANVLTF
TGTGCCAGCAGCGCGGTCTTCAGGGGCTCTGGGGCCAACGTCCTGACTTTC
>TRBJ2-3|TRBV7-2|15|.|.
CASSLQRLATDTQYF
TGTGCCAGCAGCTTACAGCGGCTAGCTACAGATACGCAGTATTTT
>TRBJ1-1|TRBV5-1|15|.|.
CASSSTSGMNTEAFF
TGCGCCAGCAGCTCTACATCGGGGATGAACACTGAAGCTTTCTTT
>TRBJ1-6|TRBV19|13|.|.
CASSRSFYSPLHF
TGTGCCAGTAGTAGGTCGTTCTATTCACCCCTCCACTTT
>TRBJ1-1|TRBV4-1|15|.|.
CASSLQGHMPPEAFF
TGCGCCAGCAGCCTTCAGGGACACATGCCTCCTGAAGCTTTCTTT
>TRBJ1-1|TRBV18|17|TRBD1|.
CASSYRGRIEMNTEAFF
TGTGCCAGCTCGTACAGGGGGCGGATCGAGATGAACACTGAAGCTTTCTTT
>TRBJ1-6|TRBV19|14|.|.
CASSIPTPNSPLHF
TGTGCCAGTAGTATTCCGACTCCTAATTCACCCCTCCACTTT
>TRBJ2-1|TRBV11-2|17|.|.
CASSLERGRGHRNEQFF
TGTGCCAGCAGCTTAGAAAGGGGCAGGGGCCATCGAAATGAGCAGTTCTTC
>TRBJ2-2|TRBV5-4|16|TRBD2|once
CASSFYPGLEAGELFF
TGTGCCAGCAGCTTCTACCCGGGACTAGAGGCCGGGGAGCTGTTTTTT
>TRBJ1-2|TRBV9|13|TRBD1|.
CASSPDRDYGYTF
TGTGCCAGCAGCCCTGACAGGGACTATGGCTACACCTTC
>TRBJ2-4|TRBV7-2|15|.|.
CASSPRRLAKNIQYF
TGTGCCAGCAGCCCTCGGAGGTTAGCCAAAAACATTCAGTACTTC
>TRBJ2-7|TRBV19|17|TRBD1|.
CASSISATGGSSYEQYF
TGTGCCAGTAGTATCTCCGCGACAGGGGGGAGCTCCTACGAGCAGTACTTC
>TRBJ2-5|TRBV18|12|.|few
CASSTVQETQYF
TGTGCCAGCTCAACCGTCCAAGAGACCCAGTACTTC
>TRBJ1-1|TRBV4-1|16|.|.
CASSQSFVATGTEAFF
TGCGCCAGCAGCCAAAGTTTCGTCGCGACGGGAACTGAAGCTTTCTTT
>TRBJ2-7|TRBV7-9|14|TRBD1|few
CASRRTGGLYEQYF
TGTGCCAGCAGGCGGACAGGGGGCCTATACGAGCAGTACTTC
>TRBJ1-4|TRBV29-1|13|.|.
CSVVGYPNEKLFF
TGCAGCGTTGTCGGGTACCCTAATGAAAAACTGTTTTTT
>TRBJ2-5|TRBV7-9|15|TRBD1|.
CASSETGTGGRSQYF
TGTGCCAGCAGCGAAACCGGGACAGGGGGGCGTTCCCAGTACTTC
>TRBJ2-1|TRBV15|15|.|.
CATSRYRYGGDEQFF
TGTGCCACCAGCAGATACCGATACGGGGGAGATGAGCAGTTCTTC
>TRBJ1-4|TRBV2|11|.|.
CASCYTEKLFF
TGTGCCAGCTGTTATACTGAAAAACTGTTTTTT
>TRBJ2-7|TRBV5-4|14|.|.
CASSLEWAGSEQYF
TGTGCCAGCAGCTTGGAGTGGGCAGGGAGCGAGCAGTACTTC
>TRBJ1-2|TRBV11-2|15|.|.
CASSGVRAASGGYTF
TGTGCCAGCAGCGGAGTCCGGGCCGCCTCAGGTGGCTACACCTTC
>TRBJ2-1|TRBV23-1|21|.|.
CASSQSKGPRSDRRSYNEQFF
TGCGCCAGCAGTCAATCAAAGGGGCCAAGGTCCGACAGGCGCTCCTACAATGAGCAGTTCTTC
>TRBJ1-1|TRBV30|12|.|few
CAWSPTGRGAFF
TGTGCCTGGAGTCCTACCGGGAGGGGAGCTTTCTTT
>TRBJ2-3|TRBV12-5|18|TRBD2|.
CASGLGFPGLAKTDTQYF
TGTGCTAGTGGTTTGGGTTTTCCGGGACTAGCGAAAACAGATACGCAGTATTTT
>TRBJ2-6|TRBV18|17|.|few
CASSQRGEFSGANVLTF
TGTGCCAGCTCACAACGCGGAGAGTTCTCTGGGGCCAACGTCCTGACTTTC
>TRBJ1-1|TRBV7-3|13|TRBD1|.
CASSRDRGTEAFF
TGTGCCAGCAGCCGGGACAGAGGAACTGAAGCTTTCTTT
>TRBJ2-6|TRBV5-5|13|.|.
CASRGSGANVLTF
TGTGCCAGCAGGGGATCAGGGGCCAACGTCCTGACTTTC
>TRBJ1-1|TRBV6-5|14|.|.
CASSSSGSRTEAFF
TGTGCCAGCAGTTCGAGCGGCAGTCGCACTGAAGCTTTCTTT
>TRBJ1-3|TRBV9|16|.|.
CASSVAPSGRGNTIYF
TGTGCCAGCAGCGTAGCCCCGAGCGGCCGAGGAAACACCATATATTTT
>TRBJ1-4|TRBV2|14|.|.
CASQEGGGAEKLFF
TGTGCCAGCCAGGAGGGAGGAGGGGCAGAAAAACTGTTTTTT
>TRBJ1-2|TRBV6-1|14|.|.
CASSEGGTTYGYTF
TGTGCCAGCAGTGAAGGCGGGACAACTTATGGCTACACCTTC
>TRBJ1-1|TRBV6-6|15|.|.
CASSQTGFGGTEAFF
TGTGCCAGCAGTCAGACAGGATTCGGGGGCACTGAAGCTTTCTTT
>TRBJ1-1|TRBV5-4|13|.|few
CASSLDSVFGAFF
TGTGCCAGCAGCTTGGATAGTGTCTTTGGAGCTTTCTTT
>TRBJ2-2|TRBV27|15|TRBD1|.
CASSLGTGPTGELFF
TGTGCCAGCAGTTTAGGGACAGGCCCCACCGGGGAGCTGTTTTTT
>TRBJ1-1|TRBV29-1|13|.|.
CSAGGARGGEAFF
TGCAGCGCTGGGGGGGCGCGAGGTGGGGAAGCTTTCTTT
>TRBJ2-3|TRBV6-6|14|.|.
CASSKHDRPDTQYF
TGTGCCAGCAGTAAACATGACAGGCCAGATACGCAGTATTTT
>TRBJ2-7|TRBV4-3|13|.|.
CASSRTNRDEQYF
TGCGCCAGCAGCCGCACGAACAGGGACGAGCAGTACTTC